The source of this TCR beta chain is a study of tumor and adjacent non-tumor tissue in lung cancer. Across the study: On average, productive TCRbeta reads reached 4 million to 4.5 million per sample. Study-wide points: Shorter survival was associated with higher TCR diversity in tumors. Tumor repertoires had a smaller top 100 clone share than normal lung.

Trimming at V came to 5 bases and at J to 1 base, leaving 7 bases not matched to a gene. This CDR3 comprises 16 residues. Three rounds of nested PCR, following a modified ARM-PCR protocol, produced the TCRbeta library. TCRdb reanalysed the multiplex PCR reads using MiXCR and keeps one entry per CDR3 protein. The table has roughly 44,000 distinct CDR3 sequences, more than 60% seen once. RNA was extracted from bulk tissue without any cell sorting. The normal lung tissue was taken more than 3 cm from the tumor edge. As concerns this clonotype: The antigen remains undetermined.

This chain links TRBV12-3 or TRBV12-4 with TRBJ2-2, with 7 bases aligning to TRBD2. The sequence derives from a woman in her forties with non-small cell lung cancer. Sequenced sample: distant non-tumor lung tissue. The DNA of the CDR3 is TGTGCCAGCAGTAGGACTAGTAGGGGGAACACCGGGGAGCTGTTTTTT. Protein sequence: CASSRTSRGNTGELFF.